Listed here are 20 T cell receptor beta chains from one sample, sequenced in a study of blood T cell repertoires in COVID-19. Sequenced by immunoSEQ multiplex PCR; TCRdb stores in-frame clones only, minus some. Of 190,000 or so clones listed, approximately 87% are singletons. The sample taken for sequencing was peripheral blood. The receptors here all came from a woman between 70 and 85 years old with acute or convalescent COVID-19.

The gene calls are TRBV10-3 and TRBJ1-1; a possible D gene is TRBD1 (5 bases). Germline loops: CDR1 ENHRY, CDR2 SYGVKD. There are 14 residues in the CDR3. V was pared by 4 bases and J by 3 bases, with 12 bases between. As DNA, the CDR3 is TGTGCCATCAGTGCCGACAGTACCTACACTGAAGCTTTCTTT. Its protein is CAISADSTYTEAFF.

The chain employs TRBV19 and TRBJ2-6; D unclear. CDR3 length equals 15 residues. The germline V gene encodes CDR1 LNHDA and CDR2 SQIVND (reference sequence). V lost 5 bases and J lost 1, with 9 bases in between. The CDR3 coding sequence is TGTGCCAGTAGTCCAGTCCGTTCTGGGGCCAACGTCCTGACTTTC. This gives the protein CASSPVRSGANVLTF.

Here the CDR3 reads CASSPSVGGMGTEAFF. The CDR3 nucleotides read TGTGCCAGCTCACCTTCCGTCGGGGGGATGGGGACTGAAGCTTTCTTT. The V and J genes are TRBV18 and TRBJ1-1, with a tentative D call TRBD1 (5 bases). CDR1 KGHSH and CDR2 LQKENI come from the germline V gene. V lost 3 bases, J lost 5 bases, and 19 bases lay in between. The CDR3 covers 16 residues.

The rearrangement links TRBV5-1 to TRBJ2-3; 10 nucleotides agree with TRBD2. J gave up 5 bases and V 0 bases, and 9 bases lay outside the gene matches. The germline gives CDR1 SGHRS, CDR2 YFSETQ. This CDR3 region has 17 residues. The CDR3 is CASSLAVAGGPGDTQYF. As DNA, the CDR3 is TGCGCCAGCAGCTTGGCGGTAGCGGGGGGCCCTGGAGATACGCAGTATTTT.

V and J are TRBV7-2 and TRBJ2-1, with 8 nucleotides matching TRBD1. The CDR3 extends over 18 amino acids. Germline V gives CDR1 SGHTA, CDR2 FQGNSA. The junction had 13 bases not matched to a gene; V was cut back by 1 base and J by 5 bases. CDR3 coding DNA: TGTGCCAGCAGCTTAGAGCTGGTTCGGCAGGGGGCAGACAATGAGCAGTTCTTC. Translation: CASSLELVRQGADNEQFF.

On this clone itself: The same CDR3 also results from other DNA sequences found in this sample. The chain combines TRBV5-4 with TRBJ2-7; 8 nucleotides line up with TRBD1. Trimming at V came to 0 bases and at J to 1 base, leaving 3 bases not matched to a gene. The CDR3 is 15 amino acids. Germline V gives CDR1 SGHNT, CDR2 YYREEE (reference sequence). DNA for the CDR3: TGTGCCAGCAGCTTGGCCGGGACAGGTTCCTACGAGCAGTACTTC. Translating gives CASSLAGTGSYEQYF.

The chain couples TRBV5-1 to TRBJ2-3; 9 nucleotides match TRBD2. Germline lookup yields CDR1 SGHRS and CDR2 YFSETQ. The length of the CDR3 is 15 residues. Losses at the gene ends were 0 bases for V and 4 bases for J; bases not matched to a gene: 3. CDR3 protein: CASSLEGGRADTQYF. The CDR3 DNA is TGCGCCAGCAGCTTGGAAGGCGGGAGGGCAGATACGCAGTATTTT.

The chain carries TRBV29-1 and TRBJ1-2; tentative D call: TRBD1 (6 bases). The CDR3 runs to 15 residues. The V end was cut by 6 bases, the J end by 5 bases, with 22 bases between. Germline V CDR1 and CDR2: SQVTM, ANQGSEA. CDR3 sequence reads: CSVRPGWGGRYGYTF. CDR3 in DNA: TGCAGCGTGAGGCCGGGTTGGGGGGGCCGATATGGCTACACCTTC.

This chain connects TRBV28 to TRBJ2-3; D perhaps matches TRBD1 (5 bases). The CDR3 has 18 amino acids. Trimming removed 1 base from V and 2 bases from J, with 19 bases in between. Germline CDR1 and CDR2: MDHEN and SYDVKM. CDR3 nucleotide sequence: TGTGCCAGCAGTTTATACCCCCCCAGACAGTTATTCACAGATACGCAGTATTTT. The encoded protein is CASSLYPPRQLFTDTQYF. Variable domain in full (rest from reference TRBV28 and TRBJ2-3): DVKVTQSSRYLVKRTGEKVFLECVQDMDHENMFWYRQDPGLGLRLIYFSYDVKMKEKGDIPEGYSVSREKKERFSLILESASTNQTSMYLCASSLYPPRQLFTDTQYFGPGTRLTVL.

For this clone: The junction and the germline gene differ at one end; a read error may be behind it. The rearrangement joins TRBV2 to TRBJ2-1; D is undetermined. The CDR3 loop spans 15 amino acids. Germline CDR1 and CDR2: SNHLY and FYNNEI. In DNA form, the CDR3 reads TGTGCCAGCAGCGAAGGGCGGAGCTCCTACAATGAGCAGTTCTTC. Its translation is CASSEGRSSYNEQFF.

This clone was observed a single time. V gene TRBV6-5 combines with J gene TRBJ1-1, with TRBD1 matching 7 bases. Germline V gene lookup returns CDR1 MNHEY and CDR2 SVGAGI. The V gene end was trimmed by 6 bases and the J gene end by 4 bases; junction bases not matched to a gene: 5. The CDR3 extends over 13 amino acids. For the CDR3, the DNA is TGTGCCAGCAGGGCGACAGGGAGCACTGAAGCTTTCTTT. This codes for CASRATGSTEAFF.

The rearrangement uses TRBV29-1 and TRBJ2-3; D uncertain. With 3 bases removed from V and 4 bases from J, the gap between germline ends came to 5 bases. CDR3 length equals 11 residues. Per the germline V gene, CDR1 is SQVTM and CDR2 is ANQGSEA. The CDR3 protein is CSVESPDTQYF. DNA of the CDR3: TGCAGCGTTGAGAGTCCAGATACGCAGTATTTT.

The DNA for the CDR3 is TGTGCCAGCAGCAAGGGACTAGCCGGTACCGGGGAGCTGTTTTTT. It codes for CASSKGLAGTGELFF. J is TRBJ2-2 and V is TRBV5-5; 9 bases line up with TRBD2. The germline CDR1 and CDR2 sequences are SGHKS and YYEKEE (reference sequence). The CDR3 is 15 residues long. The V and J ends lost 4 bases and 5 bases, in that order; junction bases with no gene match: 6.

This clone was seen once. This chain links TRBV2 with TRBJ1-5; D perhaps matches TRBD1 (6 bases). V lost 6 bases and J 7 bases, leaving 16 bases between the germline ends. The germline V gene encodes CDR1 SNHLY and CDR2 FYNNEI. The CDR3 has 14 residues. DNA for the CDR3: TGTGCCAGCAGCGAGGGGGGCGGGGGACAGCCCCAGCATTTT. As protein: CASSEGGGGQPQHF.

V usage is TRBV6-6 and J usage is TRBJ2-2; a possible D gene is TRBD2 (6 bases). This CDR3 comprises 15 residues. The germline V gene encodes CDR1 MNHNY and CDR2 SVGAGI (reference sequence). V was pared by 7 bases and J by 7 bases, with 19 bases between. The CDR3 nucleotides read TGTGCCAGCACCAAAGAGGAGGGTAGTGTCGGGGAGCTGTTTTTT. It translates to CASTKEEGSVGELFF.

This chain links TRBV6-2 or TRBV6-3 with TRBJ1-1; D uncertain. V lost 5 bases and J 4 bases, leaving 11 bases between the germline ends. The germline V gene encodes CDR1 MNHEY and CDR2 SVGEGT. The CDR3 covers 13 residues. CDR3 residues: CASSRTRTTEAFF. CDR3 nucleotides: TGTGCCAGCAGTCGGACTCGGACCACTGAAGCTTTCTTT.

The chain carries TRBV18 and TRBJ2-7; tentatively, D is TRBD1 (6 bases). In germline, CDR1 is KGHSH, CDR2 LQKENI. This CDR3 is 13 amino acids long. Trimming took off 5 bases at V and 7 bases at J, with 15 bases between the two ends. CDR3 nucleotide sequence: TGTGCCAGCTCATCGCAGGGGACGCGAGAGCAGTACTTC. Translating gives CASSSQGTREQYF.

The genes are TRBV6-6 and TRBJ1-1; maybe TRBD1 (5 bases). The CDR3 spans 12 residues. V was shortened by 4 bases and J by 6 bases, with 9 bases between the two germline ends. Germline V CDR1 and CDR2: MNHNY, SVGAGI (reference sequence). CDR3 protein: CASSSWGAEAFF. The CDR3 DNA reads as TGTGCCAGCAGTTCGTGGGGCGCTGAAGCTTTCTTT.

In this sample, this clone turned up a few times. V gene TRBV4-1 combines with J gene TRBJ2-7; TRBD1 matches at 7 bases. Germline-derived CDR1 and CDR2 are MGHRA and YSYEKL. Losses at the gene ends were 2 bases for V and 2 bases for J; bases not matched to a gene: 9. The CDR3 spans 16 residues. The CDR3 reads CASSQISGTVAYEQYF. For the CDR3, the DNA is TGCGCCAGCAGCCAAATTAGTGGGACAGTTGCCTACGAGCAGTACTTC.

This rearrangement joins TRBV6-5 to TRBJ1-2, with 12 bases matching TRBD1. CDR1 is MNHEY, CDR2 SVGAGI, per germline. There are 16 residues in the CDR3. V shed 4 bases and J 7 bases; nucleotides not matched to a gene: 10. The CDR3 reads CASSSQPGQGAIGYTF. As DNA, the CDR3 is TGTGCCAGCAGTTCGCAGCCGGGACAGGGGGCAATTGGCTACACCTTC.